This TCR beta chain comes out of a study of T-cell memory formation after mild COVID-19. For the study at large: Clustering of TCRs was largely donor specific.

Each CDR3 protein is one row after TCRdb ran MiXCR on the 5' RACE reads. The data hold hundreds of thousands of distinct CDR3 sequences, with 16% observed a single time. With respect to this clonotype: Its antigen is as yet unknown.

General observations from the study: Memory from before infection featured some responding clones, which suggests cross-reactive memory joined. Contracting CD8+ clones were enriched in EMRA, CD4+ mainly in CM and EM.

CDR1 is MGHRA and CDR2 is YSYEKL in the germline V gene. The CDR3 sequence is 16 residues long. Germline trimming cut 0 bases from V and 7 bases from J; bases unmatched to any gene: 8. This sequence joins TRBV4-1 and TRBJ2-1; 8 nucleotides line up with TRBD1. The TCR comes from a young man who had mild COVID-19 (a few samples of this study predate the infection). Cell type and time point are not known. The specimen sequenced was PBMCs or a T cell subset sorted from them (not recorded which). The CDR3 is CASSQDPGGRRNEQFF. In DNA, the CDR3 is TGCGCCAGCAGCCAAGATCCAGGGGGCAGGAGGAATGAGCAGTTCTTC.